Listed here are 26 T cell receptor beta chains from one sample, sequenced in a study of blood T cells in healthy people across ages. A J-beta primer mix and a sample-barcoded 5' primer were used in a second PCR of about 6 to 12 cycles. TCRdb recomputed calls from the 5' RACE reads with MiXCR, one row per CDR3 protein. Of roughly 930,000 distinct CDR3 sequences listed, 48% are singletons. The sequenced sample was blood. The source of these receptors is a man aged 30-40 years in good health.

The rearrangement links TRBV4-3 to TRBJ2-3; 10 nucleotides agree with TRBD1. Unmatched junction bases numbered 17, after V lost 3 bases and J lost 2 bases. This CDR3 has 20 residues. Looked up from germline, CDR1 is LGHNA and CDR2 is YSLEER. The CDR3 here is CASSHFFRDRGIGNTDTQYF. CDR3 DNA: TGCGCCAGCAGCCACTTCTTCCGGGACAGGGGAATCGGGAACACAGATACGCAGTATTTT.

The table lists this clonotype with many counts. The junction departs from the called germline gene at one end, perhaps through a read error. The rearrangement uses TRBV7-7 and TRBJ2-3; D might be TRBD2 (5 bases). The CDR3 runs 13 residues. Germline V gene sequence: CDR1 SSHAT, CDR2 FNYEAQ (reference sequence). CDR3 residues: CASSLAPTDTQYF. The CDR3 coding sequence is TGTGCTAGCAGCTTAGCGCCCACAGATACGCAGTATTTT.

This rearrangement joins TRBV7-2 to TRBJ2-1, with D tentatively TRBD1 or TRBD2 (5 bases each). Germline V lookup: CDR1 SGHTA, CDR2 FQGNSA. This CDR3 comprises 15 residues. Between the trimmed V and J ends, which lost 11 bases and 4 bases, there was a span of 21 bases. The CDR3 nucleotides are TGTGCCGGCACCGATTTTGGGGGTTGGTACAATGAGCAGTTCTTC. Translating gives CAGTDFGGWYNEQFF.

This clonotype was counted only a few times. The chain couples TRBV10-3 to TRBJ2-7; D unresolved. The J call is uncertain, as TRBJ2-5 better fits the DNA end. The germline CDR1 and CDR2 sequences are ENHRY and SYGVKD. The CDR3 is 14 amino acids. The CDR3, as DNA: TGTGCCATCAGACCAACTACAGAGGTCGAGACCCAGTACTTC. Encoded protein: CAIRPTTEVETQYF.

This chain uses TRBV10-3 with TRBJ1-6, with a tentative D call TRBD1 (6 bases). CDR3 size: 15 residues. The ends were cut back, 0 bases at V and 3 bases at J, with 6 bases in the middle. Looked up from germline, CDR1 is ENHRY and CDR2 is SYGVKD. The CDR3 sequence is CAISESGGYNSPLHF. The CDR3 DNA reads TGTGCCATCAGTGAGTCAGGGGGCTATAATTCACCCCTCCACTTT.

J is TRBJ1-5 and V is TRBV7-9, with a tentative D call TRBD1 (6 bases). Trimming cost V 0 bases and J 1 base, with 19 bases left between them. CDR3 length: 19 residues. The germline gives CDR1 SEHNR, CDR2 FQNEAQ (reference sequence). CDR3 bases: TGTGCCAGCAGCTTAGCAAGTGAGGGGGGGCGGCGGAGCAATCAGCCCCAGCATTTT. Encoded protein: CASSLASEGGRRSNQPQHF.

The chain employs TRBV2 and TRBJ2-4; D is unresolved. This CDR3 comprises 15 residues. Trimming took off 2 bases at V and 6 bases at J, with 14 bases between the two ends. Germline values: CDR1 SNHLY, CDR2 FYNNEI. The CDR3: CASSEMAYSGNIQYF. DNA for the CDR3: TGTGCCAGCAGTGAAATGGCCTATAGTGGAAACATTCAGTACTTC.

Regarding this clonotype: Just one base apart from a much larger clone, this may be a read error. The chain has TRBV7-2 and TRBJ2-1; the match to TRBD1 covers 9 bases. The CDR3 runs 15 residues. Germline V gene sequence: CDR1 SGHTA, CDR2 FQGNSA. The CDR3 reads CASSLSPGQGNEQVF. The CDR3 DNA is TGTGCCAGCAGCTTATCTCCGGGACAGGGCAATGAGCAGGTCTTC.

This clonotype was recorded a few times. The chain is built from TRBV4-1 and TRBJ2-6; 8 bases agree with TRBD1. From germline, CDR1 is MGHRA and CDR2 YSYEKL. J gave up 4 bases and V 2 bases, and 10 bases lay outside the gene matches. The CDR3 is 18 amino acids. This chain's CDR3 is CASSQPTGGITGANVLTF. The CDR3 DNA reads as TGCGCCAGCAGCCAACCCACAGGGGGTATAACGGGGGCCAACGTCCTGACTTTC.

This clonotype was observed a handful of times. V is TRBV10-3 and J is TRBJ2-7, with D perhaps matching TRBD1 (5 bases). V dropped 0 bases and J dropped 6 bases, with 15 bases sitting between them. The CDR3 runs 15 residues. Looked up from germline, CDR1 is ENHRY and CDR2 is SYGVKD. This CDR3 reads CAISESGREVSEQYF. In DNA form, the CDR3 reads TGTGCCATCAGTGAGTCCGGCAGGGAAGTCTCCGAGCAGTACTTC.

This clonotype has a count of ten or more. The gene calls are TRBV29-1 and TRBJ2-5; D gene ambiguous. V shed 6 bases and J shed 8 bases, with 19 bases lying between them. From germline, CDR1 is SQVTM and CDR2 ANQGSEA. CDR3 length: 13 amino acids. The CDR3 region is CSVGQELLLTQYF. In DNA form, the CDR3 reads TGCAGCGTAGGGCAGGAGCTACTGCTTACCCAGTACTTC.

The rearrangement uses TRBV6-5 and TRBJ1-5; the match to TRBD1 covers 7 bases. Looked up from germline, CDR1 is MNHEY and CDR2 is SVGAGI. Trimming took 6 bases from V and 3 from J; bases not matched to a gene: 8. The CDR3 is 15 residues long. CDR3 sequence (DNA): TGTGCCAGCAGCAGCGGGGGGACAGTCAATCAGCCCCAGCATTTT. Protein product: CASSSGGTVNQPQHF.

This clonotype was observed a handful of times. The chain joins TRBV9 to TRBJ2-2; 8 bases map to TRBD1. Germline-derived CDR1 and CDR2 are SGDLS and YYNGEE. CDR3 size: 16 residues. V lost 0 bases to trimming and J lost 7 bases; unmatched junction nucleotides: 8. The CDR3 DNA reads as TGTGCCAGCAGCGTAGCCCCAGGGGGCATGGGCGGGGAGCTGTTTTTT. This sequence encodes CASSVAPGGMGGELFF. The whole variable domain, remainder taken from reference TRBV9 and TRBJ2-2, is DSGVTQTPKHLITATGQRVTLRCSPRSGDLSVYWYQQSLDQGLQFLIQYYNGEERAKGNILERFSAQQFPDLHSELNLSSLELGDSALYFCASSVAPGGMGGELFFGEGSRLTVL.

This chain connects TRBV20-1 to TRBJ2-7, with TRBD1 identical over 9 bases. CDR3 length: 14 residues. The trim removed 6 bases at V and 7 bases at J, leaving 13 bases unmatched. Germline V gives CDR1 DFQATT, CDR2 SNEGSKA (reference sequence). This CDR3 reads CSALNTGTGYEQYF. The CDR3 nucleotides read TGCAGTGCCCTGAACACCGGGACAGGGTATGAGCAGTACTTC.

As concerns this clonotype: This sequence may be a read error, since a much larger clone differs from it by one base. V is TRBV7-2 and J is TRBJ2-3; 9 bases are a match to TRBD2. CDR1 and CDR2 from the germline V gene are SGHTA and FQGNSA. This CDR3 has 14 amino acids. The CDR3 nucleotides are TGTGCCAGCAGTCAGGGACTAGCAACAGATAAGCAGTATTTT. Translation gives CASSQGLATDKQYF.

The chain has TRBV6-2 or TRBV6-3 and TRBJ2-1; a weak D match, TRBD2 (6 bases). Deletions cut 5 bases from V and 8 bases from J, with 16 bases between. The CDR3 sequence is 14 residues long. Germline V gives CDR1 MNHEY, CDR2 SVGEGT. CDR3 DNA: TGTGCCAGCAGTGCCAGGGAGGCCGAGGATGAGCAGTTCTTC. Translating gives CASSAREAEDEQFF.

The chain uses TRBV28 and TRBJ2-3, with 8 bases lining up with TRBD2. The V gene's germline CDR1 is MDHEN and CDR2 SYDVKM. After removal of 6 bases from V and 1 base from J, the junction contained 18 bases not matched to a gene. CDR3 length equals 19 residues. The CDR3 loop is CASSRIKPISGERTDTQYF. CDR3 in DNA: TGTGCCAGCAGCCGGATAAAGCCGATTAGCGGGGAACGCACAGATACGCAGTATTTT.

CDR3 nucleotides: TGCGCCAGCAGCCCTTTAAAGGACACCTGGCGCGGCAATGAGCAGTACTTC. Protein sequence: CASSPLKDTWRGNEQYF. The chain uses TRBV4-1 and TRBJ2-5; D possibly corresponds to TRBD1 (5 bases). CDR1 is MGHRA, CDR2 YSYEKL, per germline. The V end was cut by 4 bases, the J end by 11 bases, with 29 bases between. The CDR3 is 17 amino acids.

The chain couples TRBV11-2 to TRBJ1-4; tentatively, D is TRBD1 (5 bases). CDR1 SGHAT and CDR2 FQNNGV come from the germline V gene. The CDR3 length is 15 residues. Trimming removed 2 bases at V and 4 bases at J, with 11 bases between. CDR3 sequence (DNA): TGTGCCAGCAGCTTAACGACAGATTTTAATGAAAAACTGTTTTTT. Amino acids: CASSLTTDFNEKLFF.

The V gene is TRBV13, the J gene TRBJ2-1; D possibly matches TRBD1 or TRBD2 (6 bases each). With 5 bases removed from V and 5 bases from J, the gap between germline ends came to 16 bases. From germline, CDR1 is PRHDT and CDR2 FYEKMQ (reference sequence). This CDR3 is built from 15 residues. The CDR3 region is CASSLPDRGHNEQFF. For the CDR3, the DNA is TGTGCCAGCAGCCTCCCGGACCGGGGGCACAATGAGCAGTTCTTC.

There are a few counts of this clonotype. The junction departs from germline at one end; a sequencing error may be responsible. V is TRBV28 and J is TRBJ2-5; TRBD2 agrees at 7 bases. CDR3 length: 11 residues. Germline-derived CDR1 and CDR2 are MDHEN and SYDVKM. The CDR3 here is CASSPGTTPYF. Here the CDR3 DNA reads TGTGCCAGCAGTCCAGGGACTACCCCGTACTTC.

V is TRBV28 and J is TRBJ1-2; D not certain. The V and J ends lost 8 bases and 5 bases respectively, with 12 bases between them. Germline V lookup: CDR1 MDHEN, CDR2 SYDVKM. The CDR3 has 12 residues. CDR3 sequence reads: CASRMTGYGYTF. In DNA, the CDR3 is TGTGCCAGCCGTATGACGGGATATGGCTACACCTTC.

This clonotype was detected ten times or more. A much larger clonotype is one base distant, so this may be a read error. The chain couples TRBV28 to TRBJ2-5; TRBD1 matches at 8 bases. CDR3 length equals 13 residues. The V and J ends lost 4 bases and 11 bases, in that order; junction bases with no gene match: 9. CDR1 and CDR2 from the germline V gene are MDHEN and SYDVKM. The CDR3 DNA sequence: TGTGCCAGCAGTTCGGACAGGGACAATGAGCAGTACTTC. It specifies CASSSDRDNEQYF.

This clonotype has only one observation. J is TRBJ2-2 and V is TRBV30; the D gene is possibly TRBD1 (5 bases). The CDR3 has 13 residues. V dropped 0 bases and J dropped 4 bases, with 6 bases sitting between them. Per the germline V gene, CDR1 is GTSNPN and CDR2 is SVGIG (reference sequence). The CDR3 DNA follows: TGTGCCTGGAGTGTAGGGGTCACCGGGGAGCTGTTTTTT. This codes for CAWSVGVTGELFF.

The CDR3: CASSNPGVNEKLFF. The CDR3, as DNA: TGTGCCAGCAGCAATCCTGGGGTTAATGAAAAACTGTTTTTT. V usage is TRBV7-2 and J usage is TRBJ1-4, with D uncertain. Trimming removed 5 bases at V and 4 bases at J, with 11 bases between. The CDR3 loop spans 14 amino acids. CDR1 and CDR2 from the germline V gene are SGHTA and FQGNSA. The whole variable domain, remainder taken from reference TRBV7-2 and TRBJ1-4, is GAGVSQSPSNKVTEKGKDVELRCDPISGHTALYWYRQSLGQGLEFLIYFQGNSAPDKSGLPSDRFSAERTGGSVSTLTIQRTQQEDSAVYLCASSNPGVNEKLFFGSGTQLSVL.

The rearrangement joins TRBV27 to TRBJ2-7; D could derive from TRBD1 or TRBD2 (5 bases each). Germline V gene sequence: CDR1 MNHEY, CDR2 SMNVEV (reference sequence). CDR3 length equals 13 residues. The V end was cut by 5 bases, the J end by 3 bases, with 11 bases between. CDR3 nucleotide sequence: TGTGCCAGCAGTGACGGGGCGAGCTACGAGCAGTACTTC. Its protein product is CASSDGASYEQYF.